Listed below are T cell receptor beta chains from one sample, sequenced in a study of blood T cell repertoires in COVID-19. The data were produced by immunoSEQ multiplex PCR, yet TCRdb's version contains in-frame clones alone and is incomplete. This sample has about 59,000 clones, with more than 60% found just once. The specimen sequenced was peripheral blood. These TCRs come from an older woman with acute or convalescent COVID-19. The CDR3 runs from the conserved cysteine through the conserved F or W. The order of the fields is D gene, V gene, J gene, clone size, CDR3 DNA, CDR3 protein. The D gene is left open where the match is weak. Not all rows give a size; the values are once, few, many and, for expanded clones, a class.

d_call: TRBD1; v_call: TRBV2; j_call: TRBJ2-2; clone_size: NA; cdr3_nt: TGTGCCAGCAGGCCGCGGACAGGGGGAACCGGGGAGCTGTTTTTT; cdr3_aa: CASRPRTGGTGELFF
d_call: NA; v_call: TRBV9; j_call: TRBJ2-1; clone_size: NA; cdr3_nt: TGTGCCAGCAGCAGGACAGCCTACAATGAGCAGTTCTTC; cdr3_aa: CASSRTAYNEQFF
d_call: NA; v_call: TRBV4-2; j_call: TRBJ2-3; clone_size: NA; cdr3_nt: TGTGCCAGCAGCCAAGTAGGGGGGGTGAGCACAGATACGCAGTATTTT; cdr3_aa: CASSQVGGVSTDTQYF
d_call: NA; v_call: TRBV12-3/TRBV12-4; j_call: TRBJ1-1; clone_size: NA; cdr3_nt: TGTGCCAGCAGCCCCACAGTGAACACTGAAGCTTTCTTT; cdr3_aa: CASSPTVNTEAFF
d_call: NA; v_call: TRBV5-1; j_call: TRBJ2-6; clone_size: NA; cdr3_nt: TGCGCCAGCAGGGGGGGCTCTGGGGCCAACGTCCTGACTTTC; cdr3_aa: CASRGGSGANVLTF
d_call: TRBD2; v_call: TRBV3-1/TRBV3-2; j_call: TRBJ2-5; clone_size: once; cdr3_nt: TGTGCCAGCAGCCTAGGGACTAGCCAACAAGAGACCCAGTACTTC; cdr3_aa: CASSLGTSQQETQYF
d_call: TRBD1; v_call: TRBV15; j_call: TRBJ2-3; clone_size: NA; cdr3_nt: TGTGCCACCAGCAGAGACCAGGGGGTTACGCAGTATTTT; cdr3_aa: CATSRDQGVTQYF
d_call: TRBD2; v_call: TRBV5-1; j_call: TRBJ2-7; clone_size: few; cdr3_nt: TGCGCCAGCAGCTTGGGGGGGAAGCGGGGGGGCTCCTACGAGCAGTACTTC; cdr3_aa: CASSLGGKRGGSYEQYF
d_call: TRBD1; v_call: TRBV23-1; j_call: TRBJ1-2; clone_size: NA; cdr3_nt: TGCGCCAGCAGTCTGTACAGGGGCCTTCGTGGCTACACCTTC; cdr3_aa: CASSLYRGLRGYTF
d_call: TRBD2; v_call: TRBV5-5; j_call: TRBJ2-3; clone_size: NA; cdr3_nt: TGTGCCAGCAGCTTCATAGCGGGGGGCAGCACAGATACGCAGTATTTT; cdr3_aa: CASSFIAGGSTDTQYF
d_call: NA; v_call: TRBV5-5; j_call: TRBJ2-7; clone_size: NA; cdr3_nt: TGTGCCAGCAGCTTGGCCTCAGGGGCCTACGAGCAGTACTTC; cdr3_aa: CASSLASGAYEQYF
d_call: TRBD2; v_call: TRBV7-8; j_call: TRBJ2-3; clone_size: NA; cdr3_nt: TGTGCCAGCAGCTTAGGGTCTTTTCTAGCGGGGGTCCGGGGTACAGATACGCAGTATTTT; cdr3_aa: CASSLGSFLAGVRGTDTQYF
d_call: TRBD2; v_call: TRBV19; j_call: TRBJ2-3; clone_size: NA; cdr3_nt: TGTGCCAGTAGTATAGTCGGGACTAGCCGTATGCCAGATACGCAGTATTTT; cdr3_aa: CASSIVGTSRMPDTQYF
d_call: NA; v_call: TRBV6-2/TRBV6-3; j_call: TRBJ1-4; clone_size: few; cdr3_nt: TGTGCCAGCAGTCCCAAGATTGGGGGAGGTGAAAAACTGTTTTTT; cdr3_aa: CASSPKIGGGEKLFF
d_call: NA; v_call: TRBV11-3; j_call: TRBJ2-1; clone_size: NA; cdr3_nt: TGTGCCAGCAGCCATCTAGAGTGGGGAGATGAGCAGTTCTTC; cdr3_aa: CASSHLEWGDEQFF
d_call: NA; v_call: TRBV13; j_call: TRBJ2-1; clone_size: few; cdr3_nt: TGTGCCAGCAAGCTGGAGGGCCCCTTTGACAATGAGCAGTTCTTC; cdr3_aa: CASKLEGPFDNEQFF
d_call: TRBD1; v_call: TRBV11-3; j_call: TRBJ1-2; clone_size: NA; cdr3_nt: TGTGCCAGCAGTATAGGGACAGCCTATGGCTACACCTTC; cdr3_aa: CASSIGTAYGYTF
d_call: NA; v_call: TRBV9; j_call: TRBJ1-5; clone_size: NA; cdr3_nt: TGTGCCAGCAGCGTGGGGCAGGGGAGCAATCAGCCCCAGCATTTT; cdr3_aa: CASSVGQGSNQPQHF
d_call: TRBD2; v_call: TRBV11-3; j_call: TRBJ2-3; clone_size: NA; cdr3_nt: TGTGCCAGCAGCCTAAGAGGACTAGCGGGGGCCGATACGCAGTATTTT; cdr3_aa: CASSLRGLAGADTQYF